Listed here are 21 T cell receptor beta chains from one sample, sequenced in a study of graft-versus-host responses after intestinal transplantation. Plating combined around 200,000 CFSE-labeled responder cells with around 200,000 irradiated, violet-dye-labeled stimulator cells. Only in-frame clones appear in the TCRdb table, and some are missing; sequencing was by immunoSEQ multiplex PCR. The data hold 5,500 to 7,000 clones, with 30% to 40% observed a single time. Here the sequenced sample was alloreactive CD8+ T cells from a mixed lymphocyte reaction culture, taken before intestinal transplant. Sample subset: CFSE-low proliferating T cells sorted from roughly 6-day pre-transplant mixed lymphocyte reaction (GvH or HvG direction). The source of these receptors is a human patient who received an intestinal transplant.

A few counts support this clone. V gene TRBV7-9 combines with J gene TRBJ2-3; 10 bases are shared with TRBD1. The CDR3 runs 17 residues. The germline CDR1 and CDR2 sequences are SEHNR and FQNEAQ (reference sequence). V trimming: 4 bases; J trimming: 2 bases; junction bases outside the gene matches: 9. CDR3 sequence reads: CASSSDRGGYITDTQYF. CDR3 coding DNA: TGTGCCAGCAGCTCGGACAGGGGGGGGTATATCACAGATACGCAGTATTTT.

This clone was counted a few times. This chain connects TRBV21-1 to TRBJ1-1; the D segment call TRBD1 is taken from the table without a DNA check. TRBV21-1 is annotated as a pseudogene. This CDR3 region has 14 residues. The CDR3 loop reads CASNQQVRNTEAFF. The CDR3 DNA follows: TGTGCCAGCAACCAACAGGTCAGGAACACTGAAGCTTTCTTT.

The chain couples TRBV19 to TRBJ2-3; 10 nucleotides line up with TRBD1. CDR1 and CDR2 from the germline V gene are LNHDA and SQIVND (reference sequence). The V segment lost 5 bases and the J segment 2 bases; nucleotides outside the gene matches: 7. The CDR3 runs 16 residues. The CDR3: CASSVGDRGLTDTQYF. The DNA for the CDR3 is TGTGCCAGTAGTGTCGGCGACAGGGGGCTCACAGATACGCAGTATTTT.

V and J are TRBV4-1 and TRBJ2-2; possibly TRBD2 for D (6 bases). Germline V CDR1 and CDR2: MGHRA, YSYEKL. CDR3 length: 12 residues. Trimming took off 4 bases at V and 7 bases at J, with 7 bases between the two ends. DNA for the CDR3: TGCGCCAGCAGCCTCGGGGGCGGGGAGCTGTTTTTT. It yields the protein CASSLGGGELFF.

By share, this clone ranks as medium-sized. This chain joins TRBV7-9 and TRBJ2-1; TRBD2 aligns across 9 bases. The CDR3 is made up of 17 amino acids. Per the germline V gene, CDR1 is SEHNR and CDR2 is FQNEAQ (reference sequence). V was clipped by 4 bases and J by 8 bases; unmatched bases: 15. CDR3 DNA: TGTGCCAGCAGCTCGACCCTCGGGCGGGAGGGCCGGTATGAGCAGTTCTTC. It is translated as CASSSTLGREGRYEQFF.

The rearrangement uses TRBV28 and TRBJ2-3; 7 bases match TRBD1. The trim removed 6 bases at V and 10 bases at J, leaving 19 bases unmatched. The CDR3 is made up of 16 amino acids. CDR1 and CDR2 from the germline V gene are MDHEN and SYDVKM. The CDR3: CASSPILGTAPIAQYF. CDR3 nucleotide sequence: TGTGCCAGCAGCCCAATCCTCGGGACAGCCCCGATTGCGCAGTATTTT. Supplemented by reference TRBV28 and TRBJ2-3, the full variable domain reads DVKVTQSSRYLVKRTGEKVFLECVQDMDHENMFWYRQDPGLGLRLIYFSYDVKMKEKGDIPEGYSVSREKKERFSLILESASTNQTSMYLCASSPILGTAPIAQYFGPGTRLTVL.

This chain joins TRBV28 and TRBJ2-5; 14 nucleotides match TRBD2. J gave up 5 bases and V 4 bases, and 6 bases lay outside the gene matches. The CDR3 runs to 16 residues. The germline gives CDR1 MDHEN, CDR2 SYDVKM. The CDR3 bases are TGTGCCAGCAGTTGGGGACTAGCGGGGGATCGGGAGACCCAGTACTTC. It yields the protein CASSWGLAGDRETQYF.

This rearrangement joins TRBV6-5 to TRBJ1-3, with D unresolved. Germline V lookup: CDR1 MNHEY, CDR2 SVGAGI. The CDR3 is 15 amino acids. Trimming removed 0 bases at V and 0 bases at J, with 6 bases between. The CDR3, as DNA: TGTGCCAGCAGTTACTCGTCGGGCTCTGGAAACACCATATATTTT. It yields the protein CASSYSSGSGNTIYF.

This clone is termed medium-sized. V is TRBV2 and J is TRBJ2-7, with TRBD2 identical over 10 bases. V shed 7 bases and J 4 bases; nucleotides not matched to a gene: 10. The CDR3 consists of 15 residues. The germline CDR1 and CDR2 sequences are SNHLY and FYNNEI. In DNA form, the CDR3 reads TGTGCCAGCAAGCGGGCTAGCGGGAGAGGGTACGAGCAGTACTTC. Its translation is CASKRASGRGYEQYF.

This clone is medium-sized within its sample. DNA of the CDR3: TGTGCCAGCAGCTTGCGAGACACCCCTTACAATGAGCAGTTCTTC. The encoded protein is CASSLRDTPYNEQFF. The chain uses TRBV5-6 and TRBJ2-1, with D hard to call. CDR3 length equals 15 residues. Germline assignment: CDR1 SGHDT and CDR2 YYEEEE. V was clipped by 1 base and J by 4 bases, with 12 bases between them.

The chain joins TRBV11-1 to TRBJ2-7; TRBD2 matches 10 bases. The CDR3 is made up of 17 amino acids. The junction had 7 bases not matched to a gene; V was cut back by 2 bases and J by 0 bases. CDR1 and CDR2 (germline): SGHAT, FQDESV (reference sequence). The CDR3 bases are TGTGCCAGCAGCTTAAGTAGCGGGGGGTTCAGCTCCTACGAGCAGTACTTC. It encodes CASSLSSGGFSSYEQYF.

The chain has TRBV6-5 and TRBJ2-1, with TRBD2 identical over 9 bases. Germline CDR1 reads MNHEY; CDR2 reads SVGAGI. After removal of 6 bases from V and 3 bases from J, the junction contained 3 bases not matched to a gene. The CDR3 length is 14 residues. The CDR3 coding sequence is TGTGCCAGCAGGAGACTAGCGGACTACAATGAGCAGTTCTTC. As protein: CASRRLADYNEQFF.

This rearrangement joins TRBV28 to TRBJ2-7; 9 bases are shared with TRBD2. Unmatched junction bases numbered 10, after V lost 5 bases and J lost 2 bases. There are 16 residues in the CDR3. The germline V gene encodes CDR1 MDHEN and CDR2 SYDVKM. The CDR3 sequence: CASSENPGLATYEQYF. The CDR3 DNA sequence: TGTGCCAGCAGTGAGAACCCGGGACTAGCAACCTACGAGCAGTACTTC.

This chain joins TRBV10-2 and TRBJ2-7, with 14 positions matching TRBD2. This CDR3 comprises 16 residues. Per germline, CDR1 WSHSY and CDR2 SAAADI. J was trimmed by 0 bases and V by 6 bases; bases with no gene match: 4. As DNA, the CDR3 is TGCGCCAGCAGATCAGGGACTAGCGGGAGCTCCTACGAGCAGTACTTC. This translates into CASRSGTSGSSYEQYF.

By share, this clone counts as medium-sized. This chain uses TRBV27 with TRBJ1-4; 8 bases are a match to TRBD1. The CDR3 has 14 residues. CDR1 is MNHEY and CDR2 is SMNVEV in the germline V gene (reference sequence). Trimming took 3 bases from V and 6 from J; bases not matched to a gene: 3. The CDR3 nucleotides are TGTGCCAGCAGTTTGGACAGGGCGGATGAAAAACTGTTTTTT. It translates to CASSLDRADEKLFF.

J is TRBJ2-1 and V is TRBV27, with D maybe TRBD2 (5 bases). Trimming took off 5 bases at V and 2 bases at J, with 22 bases between the two ends. Germline V lookup: CDR1 MNHEY, CDR2 SMNVEV (reference sequence). CDR3 size: 18 residues. In DNA, the CDR3 is TGTGCCAGCAGTCCGAGCCTAGGAGGTATAACTCCCTACAATGAGCAGTTCTTC. Translating gives CASSPSLGGITPYNEQFF.

In this sample, this clone turned up a few times. This sequence joins TRBV23-1 and TRBJ2-7; no clear D. TRBV23-1 is an ORF for which the function is uncertain. The CDR3 runs to 14 residues. V gave up 4 bases and J gave up 1 base, with 11 bases separating them. CDR3: CASSLGCGSYEQYF. Here the CDR3 DNA reads TGCGCCAGCAGTCTCGGTTGCGGTTCCTACGAGCAGTACTTC.

This clone was observed a few times. This chain joins TRBV27 and TRBJ2-3; 7 bases map to TRBD2. The CDR3 is made up of 14 amino acids. Germline V CDR1 and CDR2: MNHEY, SMNVEV (reference sequence). V trimming: 5 bases; J trimming: 6 bases; junction bases outside the gene matches: 8. Here the CDR3 reads CASSLDFSGDTQYF. CDR3 coding DNA: TGTGCCAGCAGTCTCGACTTTAGCGGGGATACGCAGTATTTT.

The chain uses TRBV5-1 and TRBJ2-3; 9 positions match TRBD1. Trimming at V came to 0 bases and at J to 6 bases, leaving 11 bases not matched to a gene. This CDR3 is built from 17 residues. Germline V CDR1 and CDR2: SGHRS, YFSETQ. The CDR3 sequence: CASSLGDRVSVWDTQYF. CDR3 bases: TGCGCCAGCAGCTTGGGGGACAGGGTCTCTGTTTGGGATACGCAGTATTTT.

The chain employs TRBV19 and TRBJ2-1; 7 bases align to TRBD2. The germline gives CDR1 LNHDA, CDR2 SQIVND (reference sequence). V dropped 1 base and J dropped 4; count of bases not matched to a gene: 4. There are 15 residues in the CDR3. CDR3 in DNA: TGTGCCAGTAGTATAGTGGGGGGGGATTACAATGAGCAGTTCTTC. Amino acid sequence: CASSIVGGDYNEQFF.

The CDR3 DNA reads as TGTGCCAGTAGTAGAATTCAGACAAATCACAAAGGTCGGGCCAACGTCCTGACTTTC. This encodes CASSRIQTNHKGRANVLTF. The chain couples TRBV19 to TRBJ2-6; the D is unclear. The CDR3 contains 19 residues. The V end lost 4 bases, the J end lost 5 bases, and 24 bases lay between the germline ends. Per the germline V gene, CDR1 is LNHDA and CDR2 is SQIVND (reference sequence).